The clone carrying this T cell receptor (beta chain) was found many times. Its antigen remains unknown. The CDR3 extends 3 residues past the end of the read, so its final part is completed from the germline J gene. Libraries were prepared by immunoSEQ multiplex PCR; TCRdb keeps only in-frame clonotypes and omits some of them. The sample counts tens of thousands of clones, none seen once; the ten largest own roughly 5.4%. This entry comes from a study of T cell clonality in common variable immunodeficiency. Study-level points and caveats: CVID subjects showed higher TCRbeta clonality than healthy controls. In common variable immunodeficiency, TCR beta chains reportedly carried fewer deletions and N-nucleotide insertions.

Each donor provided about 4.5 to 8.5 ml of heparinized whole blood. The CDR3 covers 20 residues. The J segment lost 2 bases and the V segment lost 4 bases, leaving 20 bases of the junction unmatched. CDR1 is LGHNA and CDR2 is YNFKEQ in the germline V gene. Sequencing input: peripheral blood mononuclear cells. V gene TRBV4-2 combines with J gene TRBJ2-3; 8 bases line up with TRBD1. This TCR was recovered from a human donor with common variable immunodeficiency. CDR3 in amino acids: CASSLNKVTGVYSITDTQYF. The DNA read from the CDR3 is TGTGCCAGCAGCCTGAACAAAGTGACAGGGGTCTATTCAATCACAGATACG.